The subject of this entry is one TCR beta chain. This sample is part of a study of blood T cell repertoires in COVID-19. The V gene's germline CDR1 is LGHDT and CDR2 YNNKEL (reference sequence). Trimming took 4 bases from V and 0 from J; bases not matched to a gene: 6. This CDR3 has 16 residues. TCRdb's copy holds only in-frame clones and misses some; the assay was immunoSEQ multiplex PCR. The sample carries 45,000 to 65,000 clones, over 70% recorded once. This receptor was identified in a human donor in a cohort sampled during active COVID-19. The sample comprised peripheral blood. This chain joins TRBV3-1 (or the pseudogene TRBV3-2) and TRBJ2-3, with TRBD1 matching over 8 bases. The CDR3 region is CASSLADRGSTDTQYF. The CDR3 DNA reads as TGTGCCAGCAGCCTAGCTGACAGGGGAAGCACAGATACGCAGTATTTT.